These 29 T cell receptor beta chains were all obtained from the same sample, sequenced in a study of shared clonotypes between healthy human individuals. Repertoires were generated with immunoSEQ multiplex PCR, while TCRdb's copy carries only in-frame clones and drops some. The sample yields fewer than 200,000 clones, roughly 91% seen once. The sample comprised naive CD4+ T cells sorted from blood. Indicated subset: CD45RA+ positively selected. The origin of the receptors is a woman aged 25 to 39 in good health.

Comments on this clone: Relative to the germline gene, one junction end is altered; a read error may explain this. J is TRBJ2-7 and V is TRBV15; D possibly uses TRBD1 or TRBD2 (6 bases each). The CDR3 contains 15 residues. Looked up from germline, CDR1 is LNHNV and CDR2 is YYDKDF (reference sequence). As DNA, the CDR3 is TGTGCCACCAGTAGAGGGGGGCTAGTTAGCTACGAGCAGTACTTC. Its translation is CATSRGGLVSYEQYF.

This rearrangement joins TRBV7-6 to TRBJ1-4; TRBD1 aligns across 7 bases. Germline V gene data show CDR1 as SGHVS and CDR2 as FNYEAQ. This CDR3 has 15 residues. With V trimmed by 5 bases and J by 10 bases, 13 bases remained unmatched. The CDR3 DNA reads TGTGCCAGCAGCCAATCGACAGGGTTCCCTCGAAAACTGTTTTTT. Translated, it gives CASSQSTGFPRKLFF.

This sequence joins TRBV27 and TRBJ2-7; 9 positions match TRBD1. The V gene end was trimmed by 0 bases and the J gene end by 5 bases; junction bases not matched to a gene: 5. The CDR3 sequence is 15 residues long. Germline V gene data show CDR1 as MNHEY and CDR2 as SMNVEV (reference sequence). CDR3 sequence reads: CASSLSGTGTNEQYF. DNA for the CDR3: TGTGCCAGCAGTTTATCAGGGACAGGGACCAACGAGCAGTACTTC.

The V and J genes are TRBV11-2 and TRBJ2-3, with 8 positions matching TRBD2. Germline trimming cut 6 bases from V and 5 bases from J; bases unmatched to any gene: 7. The CDR3 is made up of 14 amino acids. Per the germline V gene, CDR1 is SGHAT and CDR2 is FQNNGV. CDR3: CASRGAGVRDTQYF. Here the CDR3 DNA reads TGTGCCAGCAGGGGAGCGGGAGTACGAGATACGCAGTATTTT. Full variable domain (missing parts from reference TRBV11-2 and TRBJ2-3): EAGVAQSPRYKIIEKRQSVAFWCNPISGHATLYWYQQILGQGPKLLIQFQNNGVVDDSQLPKDRFSAERLKGVDSTLKIQPAKLEDSAVYLCASRGAGVRDTQYFGPGTRLTVL.

The chain has TRBV5-1 and TRBJ2-5; TRBD1 might be the D (6 bases). The germline CDR1 and CDR2 sequences are SGHRS and YFSETQ. Between the trimmed V and J ends, which lost 0 bases and 4 bases, there was a span of 10 bases. This CDR3 contains 14 residues. CDR3 residues: CASSLDREGETQYF. The CDR3 bases are TGCGCCAGCAGCTTGGACAGGGAAGGAGAGACCCAGTACTTC.

The chain uses TRBV5-1 and TRBJ2-2, with a tentative D call TRBD1 (5 bases). Trimming stripped 1 base from V and 2 bases from J, with 9 bases between. The CDR3 extends over 15 amino acids. The germline V gene has CDR1 SGHRS and CDR2 YFSETQ. The chain's CDR3 is CASSLLQDNTGELFF. Written as DNA, the CDR3 is TGCGCCAGCAGCTTGTTACAGGATAACACCGGGGAGCTGTTTTTT.

The chain recombines TRBV5-8 with TRBJ1-6, with D unresolved. Trimming pared 5 bases from V and 5 bases from J, leaving 17 bases between. This CDR3 region has 16 residues. Germline CDR1 SGHTS, CDR2 YDEGEE. The CDR3 sequence: CASRRFPGENNSPLHF. The CDR3 DNA is TGTGCCAGCAGGCGTTTCCCCGGGGAAAATAATTCACCCCTCCACTTT.

Only one count was recorded for this clone. This rearrangement joins TRBV19 to TRBJ2-6; maybe TRBD1 (6 bases). The CDR3 length is 14 residues. V lost 6 bases and J 2 bases, leaving 8 bases between the germline ends. Germline CDR1 reads LNHDA; CDR2 reads SQIVND (reference sequence). Here the CDR3 DNA reads TGTGCCAGTAGACAGGGCCCTGGGGCCAACGTCCTGACTTTC. It codes for CASRQGPGANVLTF.

The V call is TRBV5-4, the J call TRBJ2-6; TRBD1 matches 7 bases. The CDR3 consists of 15 residues. Germline V CDR1 and CDR2: SGHNT, YYREEE (reference sequence). V gave up 3 bases and J gave up 2 bases; unmatched junction bases: 2. In DNA, the CDR3 is TGTGCCAGCAGCTCCAGGGGGACTGGGGCCAACGTCCTGACTTTC. It encodes CASSSRGTGANVLTF.

The rearrangement uses TRBV5-6 and TRBJ1-2, with D unresolved. The CDR3 sequence is 16 residues long. The V end was cut by 4 bases, the J end by 8 bases, with 24 bases between. Germline V gene lookup returns CDR1 SGHDT and CDR2 YYEEEE. CDR3 in amino acids: CASSPRASLIIYGYTF. CDR3 nucleotides: TGTGCCAGCAGCCCCCGGGCCAGTCTCATTATTTACGGCTACACCTTC.

This chain links TRBV5-4 with TRBJ2-1; perhaps TRBD2 as D (6 bases). This CDR3 spans 17 amino acids. The germline CDR1 and CDR2 sequences are SGHNT and YYREEE (reference sequence). Deletions cut 4 bases from V and 0 bases from J, with 17 bases between. CDR3 amino acids: CASSQDGLASSYNEQFF. The CDR3 DNA follows: TGTGCCAGCAGCCAGGATGGTCTAGCGAGCTCCTACAATGAGCAGTTCTTC.

The V gene is TRBV7-6, the J gene TRBJ2-7; weak D call: TRBD1 (6 bases). Germline CDR1 and CDR2: SGHVS and FNYEAQ. This CDR3 is 12 amino acids long. The V end lost 1 base, the J end lost 6 bases, and 7 bases lay between the germline ends. CDR3 region: CASSLEGVEQYF. The CDR3 DNA reads TGTGCCAGCAGCTTAGAGGGGGTCGAGCAGTACTTC.

The rearrangement links TRBV5-1 to TRBJ2-7; D is undetermined. This CDR3 has 14 amino acids. Germline values: CDR1 SGHRS, CDR2 YFSETQ. Trimming pared 4 bases from V and 7 bases from J, leaving 18 bases between. The CDR3 DNA follows: TGCGCCAGCAGCCGAGCCCAGACTTACGGGGAGCAGTACTTC. It translates to CASSRAQTYGEQYF.

This chain connects TRBV28 to TRBJ2-1, with D possibly being TRBD2 (6 bases). Germline loops: CDR1 MDHEN, CDR2 SYDVKM. Trimming took off 1 base at V and 5 bases at J, with 9 bases between the two ends. This CDR3 comprises 14 residues. The CDR3 DNA reads TGTGCCAGCAGTTTATTCGGGAGCCACAATGAGCAGTTCTTC. Translating gives CASSLFGSHNEQFF.

A single count supports this clone. V is TRBV28 and J is TRBJ1-2; tentative D call: TRBD1 (6 bases). V was clipped by 10 bases and J by 0 bases, with 9 bases between them. The CDR3 has 12 amino acids. Germline CDR1 reads MDHEN; CDR2 reads SYDVKM. The CDR3 here is CATWTANYGYTF. CDR3 sequence (DNA): TGTGCCACCTGGACAGCTAACTATGGCTACACCTTC.

The chain carries TRBV28 and TRBJ1-1; D remains ambiguous. Germline V lookup: CDR1 MDHEN, CDR2 SYDVKM. Trimming took 6 bases from V and 0 from J, leaving 11 bases between them. This CDR3 spans 14 amino acids. The CDR3 nucleotides read TGTGCCAGCAGCCCCCCTCAGGTGAACACTGAAGCTTTCTTT. Translation gives CASSPPQVNTEAFF.

The chain carries TRBV9 and TRBJ1-3; TRBD1 agrees at 8 bases. V was pared by 0 bases and J by 0 bases, with 11 bases of the junction left unmatched. CDR3 size: 19 residues. CDR1 SGDLS and CDR2 YYNGEE come from the germline V gene. The CDR3 reads CASSVALVGQANSGNTIYF. CDR3 sequence (DNA): TGTGCCAGCAGCGTAGCTTTGGTGGGACAGGCGAACTCTGGAAACACCATATATTTT. The full variable domain, completed using reference TRBV9 and TRBJ1-3, is DSGVTQTPKHLITATGQRVTLRCSPRSGDLSVYWYQQSLDQGLQFLIQYYNGEERAKGNILERFSAQQFPDLHSELNLSSLELGDSALYFCASSVALVGQANSGNTIYFGEGSWLTVV.

J is TRBJ1-2 and V is TRBV2; D is unclear. V was pared by 8 bases and J by 1 base, with 11 bases between. CDR1 is SNHLY, CDR2 FYNNEI, per germline. CDR3 length: 13 amino acids. This CDR3 is CASREGLNYGYTF. CDR3 nucleotides: TGTGCCAGCCGCGAGGGCCTTAACTATGGCTACACCTTC.

This chain joins TRBV7-2 and TRBJ1-5; 9 nucleotides agree with TRBD1. The ends lost 1 base at V and 6 bases at J; junction bases unmatched: 4. The germline CDR1 and CDR2 sequences are SGHTA and FQGNSA. The CDR3 spans 15 residues. The CDR3 region is CASSLDRGRGQPQHF. CDR3 DNA sequence: TGTGCCAGCAGCTTAGACAGGGGGCGCGGTCAGCCCCAGCATTTT.

The chain links TRBV28 to TRBJ2-5, with D hard to call. Trimming removed 4 bases at V and 1 base at J, with 10 bases between. Per the germline V gene, CDR1 is MDHEN and CDR2 is SYDVKM. CDR3 length: 14 amino acids. DNA of the CDR3: TGTGCCAGCAGTTCCCCAGCGTCCCAAGAGACCCAGTACTTC. Residues: CASSSPASQETQYF.

In the case of this clone: At one end the junction does not follow the germline gene, possibly because of a read error. This chain links TRBV28 with TRBJ2-1; 11 bases are a match to TRBD2. The CDR3 loop spans 19 amino acids. The germline CDR1 and CDR2 sequences are MDHEN and SYDVKM. The CDR3 DNA reads as TGTGCCAGCAGTTTCTTCACCCCATCTAGCGGGAGGCCAATAAGGGGTCGGATCTTC. Translated, it gives CASSFFTPSSGRPIRGRIF. Using reference TRBV28 and TRBJ2-1 for the parts outside the CDR3, the full variable domain is DVKVTQSSRYLVKRTGEKVFLECVQDMDHENMFWYRQDPGLGLRLIYFSYDVKMKEKGDIPEGYSVSREKKERFSLILESASTNQTSMYLCASSFFTPSSGRPIRGRIFGPGTRLTVL.

This rearrangement joins TRBV10-1 to TRBJ2-7; D perhaps matches TRBD1 (6 bases). V was trimmed by 10 bases and J by 3 bases, leaving 19 bases between them. CDR1 WNHNN and CDR2 SYGVQD come from the germline V gene (reference sequence). The CDR3 is 14 amino acids. The CDR3 sequence: CATQSQGPIYEQYF. The CDR3 DNA follows: TGCGCCACGCAATCACAGGGACCAATCTACGAGCAGTACTTC.

The J gene is TRBJ1-2, the V gene TRBV5-4; D gene ambiguous. Trimming left V 4 bases short and J 4 bases short, with 17 bases between. The CDR3 is 15 residues long. Germline V gene lookup returns CDR1 SGHNT and CDR2 YYREEE (reference sequence). The DNA for the CDR3 is TGTGCCAGCAGCCTACCCAGTGCATCAGGCTATGGCTACACCTTC. Amino acids: CASSLPSASGYGYTF.

This rearrangement joins TRBV19 to TRBJ2-5; TRBD2 aligns across 8 bases. The J call is uncertain, as TRBJ2-7 better fits the DNA end. CDR3 length equals 14 residues. Germline-derived CDR1 and CDR2 are LNHDA and SQIVND (reference sequence). CDR3 DNA: TGTGCCGGAGAACTCGGACTAGCCCGCTACGAGCAGTACTTC. Translation: CAGELGLARYEQYF.

The chain has TRBV28 and TRBJ2-3; D is unclear. The CDR3 consists of 13 residues. Germline values: CDR1 MDHEN, CDR2 SYDVKM. The V gene lost 2 bases and the J gene lost 0 bases, with 3 bases spanning the gap. CDR3 nucleotides: TGTGCCAGCAGTTTAGATAGCACAGATACGCAGTATTTT. Amino acids: CASSLDSTDTQYF.

The chain combines TRBV5-1 with TRBJ2-6; tentatively, D is TRBD1 or TRBD2 (5 bases each). The CDR3 covers 17 residues. Germline values: CDR1 SGHRS, CDR2 YFSETQ. The V end was cut by 7 bases, the J end by 2 bases, with 19 bases between. The CDR3 sequence: CASFSGGPFTGANVLTF. The CDR3 nucleotides read TGCGCCAGCTTCTCTGGGGGACCCTTCACTGGGGCCAACGTCCTGACTTTC.

This clone was picked up one time. This chain uses TRBV13 with TRBJ2-7; TRBD2 might be the D (6 bases). From germline, CDR1 is PRHDT and CDR2 FYEKMQ (reference sequence). This CDR3 comprises 13 residues. Between the trimmed V and J ends, which lost 11 bases and 6 bases, there was a span of 20 bases. This CDR3 is CARGTSETGEQYF. The DNA of the CDR3 is TGTGCCCGGGGGACCTCCGAAACTGGCGAGCAGTACTTC.

V is TRBV28 and J is TRBJ2-7; no reliable D call. This CDR3 has 16 residues. The germline gives CDR1 MDHEN, CDR2 SYDVKM. V shed 4 bases and J shed 2 bases, with 18 bases lying between them. The CDR3 region has the DNA TGTGCCAGCAGTTCCGGGCCCATACTTTCTACCTACGAGCAGTACTTC. Translation: CASSSGPILSTYEQYF.

Here the CDR3 reads CASSLEDYGGSSGYTF. The CDR3 DNA is TGTGCCAGCAGCTTAGAGGACTACGGAGGGTCGAGTGGCTACACCTTC. The genes are TRBV7-9 and TRBJ1-2; D is unclear. The length of the CDR3 is 16 residues. The V and J ends lost 1 base and 7 bases respectively, with 19 bases between them. The germline V gene has CDR1 SEHNR and CDR2 FQNEAQ (reference sequence).